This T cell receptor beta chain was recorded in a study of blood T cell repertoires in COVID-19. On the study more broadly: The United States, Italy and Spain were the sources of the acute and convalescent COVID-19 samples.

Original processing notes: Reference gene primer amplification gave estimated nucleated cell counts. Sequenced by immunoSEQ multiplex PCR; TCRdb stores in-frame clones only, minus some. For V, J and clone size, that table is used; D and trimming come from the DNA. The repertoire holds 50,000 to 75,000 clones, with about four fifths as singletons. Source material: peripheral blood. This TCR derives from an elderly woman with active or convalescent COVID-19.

The CDR3 region has the DNA TGTGCCAGCAGCTTGACAGTGTCCTATGGCTACACCTTC. It specifies CASSLTVSYGYTF. This rearrangement joins TRBV7-2 to TRBJ1-2, with D perhaps TRBD1 (5 bases). The CDR3 runs 13 residues. Trimming took 3 bases from V and 4 from J, leaving 9 bases between them. The germline V gene has CDR1 SGHTA and CDR2 FQGNSA. Using reference TRBV7-2 and TRBJ1-2 for the parts outside the CDR3, the full variable domain is GAGVSQSPSNKVTEKGKDVELRCDPISGHTALYWYRQSLGQGLEFLIYFQGNSAPDKSGLPSDRFSAERTGGSVSTLTIQRTQQEDSAVYLCASSLTVSYGYTFGSGTRLTVV.